The 6 T cell receptor beta chains presented below share a single source sample, sequenced in a study of blood T cell repertoires in COVID-19. Using immunoSEQ multiplex PCR, the repertoire was profiled, and TCRdb retains in-frame clones only, with some absent. The profile shows approximately 230,000 clones, 70% to 85% of them singletons. Sequenced: PBMCs or T cells enriched from blood (not recorded which). These receptors were taken from a man aged 35 to 55 who had recovered from COVID-19.

The V gene is TRBV2, the J gene TRBJ2-3, with D perhaps TRBD1 (5 bases). This CDR3 spans 14 amino acids. V lost 0 bases to trimming and J lost 5 bases, with 9 bases between them. CDR1 SNHLY and CDR2 FYNNEI come from the germline V gene. DNA for the CDR3: TGTGCCAGCAGTGAAGCGCTAGGGGTAGATACGCAGTATTTT. It codes for CASSEALGVDTQYF.

This rearrangement joins TRBV5-1 to TRBJ2-2; D may be TRBD2 (7 bases). Trimming took 5 bases from V and 2 from J, leaving 16 bases between them. This CDR3 contains 16 residues. Germline V CDR1 and CDR2: SGHRS, YFSETQ. The CDR3 DNA reads TGCGCCAGCAGTTCGACCGGGGGGACAAACACCGGGGAGCTGTTTTTT. Residues: CASSSTGGTNTGELFF.

This clone was counted once. The J gene is TRBJ2-1, the V gene TRBV7-3; 12 bases line up with TRBD2. V was clipped by 5 bases and J by 6 bases; unmatched bases: 17. The length of the CDR3 is 19 residues. CDR1 SGHTA and CDR2 FQGTGA come from the germline V gene. Written as DNA, the CDR3 is TGTGCCAGCAGCCCGACAGTTGGGGCTAGCGGGAGGGCAAGCAATGAGCAGTTCTTC. This sequence encodes CASSPTVGASGRASNEQFF.

This chain joins TRBV11-1 and TRBJ1-2; D gene uncertain. V lost 1 base and J lost 5, with 11 bases in between. From germline, CDR1 is SGHAT and CDR2 FQDESV (reference sequence). The CDR3 runs 14 residues. The CDR3 sequence: CASSLVSSGYGYTF. CDR3 in DNA: TGTGCCAGCAGCTTAGTCTCATCAGGATATGGCTACACCTTC.

The chain is built from TRBV5-6 and TRBJ1-5, with D possibly matching TRBD1 (6 bases). Looked up from germline, CDR1 is SGHDT and CDR2 is YYEEEE. V gave up 0 bases and J gave up 6 bases, with 16 bases separating them. The CDR3 runs 16 residues. In nucleotides, the CDR3 is TGTGCCAGCAGCTTGGCGCTAGCGGGGGGCCCTCAGCCCCAGCATTTT. This translates into CASSLALAGGPQPQHF.

The chain joins TRBV28 to TRBJ2-3; no definite D call. Looked up from germline, CDR1 is MDHEN and CDR2 is SYDVKM. This CDR3 contains 12 residues. The V end was cut by 7 bases, the J end by 3 bases, with 8 bases between. CDR3 protein: CASKIGTDTQYF. CDR3 in DNA: TGTGCCAGCAAGATCGGTACAGATACGCAGTATTTT.